Each of the 19 T cell receptor beta chains below was sequenced from the same sample in a study of blood T cell repertoires in COVID-19 (TCRdb year 2020). The library relied on the immunoSEQ multiplex PCR assay. TCRdb stores this immuneACCESS table with in-frame sequences only. Part of the clones is absent; in the studies checked, under half of the shortfall reflects unresolved V genes, and no reason is known for the rest. A total of a few hundred thousand clones appear in this sample, 89% of them only once. Clones ranked in the top ten supply 4% to 5% of the sample. Material: peripheral blood. The receptor source for this set is a woman aged 35 to 49 who had recovered from COVID-19.

V usage is TRBV7-9 and J usage is TRBJ1-1, with a possible D match to TRBD1 (5 bases). Germline V gene lookup returns CDR1 SEHNR and CDR2 FQNEAQ (reference sequence). Trimming pared 5 bases from V and 4 bases from J, leaving 14 bases between. The CDR3 spans 14 residues. The CDR3 nucleotides read TGTGCCAGCAGCGTACAGGTAACGGGCACTGAAGCTTTCTTT. Amino acid sequence: CASSVQVTGTEAFF.

As concerns this clone: The sample has other DNA sequences that encode this CDR3 too. The chain couples TRBV5-1 to TRBJ2-2; D gene unclear. This CDR3 comprises 15 residues. V was trimmed by 0 bases and J by 0 bases, leaving 6 bases between them. From germline, CDR1 is SGHRS and CDR2 YFSETQ. The CDR3 here is CASSLDTTNTGELFF. As DNA, the CDR3 is TGCGCCAGCAGCTTGGACACTACGAACACCGGGGAGCTGTTTTTT.

This clone occurred a few times. The genes are TRBV19 and TRBJ1-5, with 9 bases that match TRBD1. CDR3 length: 16 amino acids. Trimming took 4 bases from V and 7 from J; bases not matched to a gene: 11. Germline CDR1 reads LNHDA; CDR2 reads SQIVND (reference sequence). The CDR3: CASSNLPDRGGQPQHF. Here the CDR3 DNA reads TGTGCCAGTAGTAACCTCCCGGACAGGGGCGGACAGCCCCAGCATTTT.

The chain joins TRBV27 to TRBJ2-1; TRBD2 matches 9 bases. CDR1 and CDR2 (germline): MNHEY, SMNVEV (reference sequence). This CDR3 contains 17 residues. Trimming cost V 3 bases and J 0 bases; bases outside gene matches: 6. The CDR3: CASSLWLAGSSYNEQFF. The CDR3 DNA is TGTGCCAGCAGTTTGTGGCTAGCGGGAAGCTCCTACAATGAGCAGTTCTTC.

CDR3 sequence: CASSSPDRESSYEQYV. In DNA form, the CDR3 reads TGTGCCAGCAGTTCTCCGGACAGGGAGAGCTCCTACGAGCAGTACGTC. The chain joins TRBV6-6 to TRBJ2-7, with 8 bases matching TRBD1. Losses at the gene ends were 4 bases for V and 0 bases for J; bases not matched to a gene: 8. Germline V gene data show CDR1 as MNHNY and CDR2 as SVGAGI (reference sequence). There are 16 residues in the CDR3.

This clone was counted ten times or more. CDR3 protein: CATTPRYNSPLHF. In nucleotides, the CDR3 is TGTGCCACTACCCCGAGATATAATTCACCCCTCCACTTT. This rearrangement joins TRBV2 to TRBJ1-6; D unresolved. From germline, CDR1 is SNHLY and CDR2 FYNNEI. V lost 10 bases, J lost 4 bases, and 11 bases lay in between. The CDR3 is 13 residues long.

The chain recombines TRBV27 with TRBJ1-5; D unresolved. CDR3 length: 13 amino acids. Germline lookup yields CDR1 MNHEY and CDR2 SMNVEV (reference sequence). V lost 3 bases to trimming and J lost 7 bases, with 10 bases between them. CDR3 residues: CASSLGRTQPQHF. As DNA, the CDR3 is TGTGCCAGCAGTTTGGGCAGAACCCAGCCCCAGCATTTT.

V is TRBV3-1 (or the pseudogene TRBV3-2) and J is TRBJ1-1; D may be TRBD1 (5 bases). The CDR3 extends over 13 amino acids. From germline, CDR1 is LGHDT and CDR2 YNNKEL (reference sequence). V lost 5 bases and J lost 4, with 11 bases in between. In DNA form, the CDR3 reads TGTGCCAGCAGCTATGGACAATTCACTGAAGCTTTCTTT. Residues: CASSYGQFTEAFF.

J is TRBJ1-1 and V is TRBV11-2; D unresolved. Germline V lookup: CDR1 SGHAT, CDR2 FQNNGV. This CDR3 has 13 amino acids. Trimming pared 1 base from V and 1 base from J, leaving 4 bases between. Here the CDR3 reads CASSLGGNTEAFF. The CDR3 coding sequence is TGTGCCAGCAGCTTAGGCGGGAACACTGAAGCTTTCTTT.

This chain joins TRBV11-3 and TRBJ2-3; D remains ambiguous. The CDR3 is 12 residues long. Between the trimmed V and J ends, which lost 8 bases and 8 bases, there was a span of 14 bases. Germline V gene lookup returns CDR1 SGHNT and CDR2 YENEEA. This CDR3 is CASAPFRSTQYF. The CDR3 DNA sequence: TGTGCCAGCGCCCCCTTTCGGAGTACGCAGTATTTT.

The gene calls are TRBV27 and TRBJ2-3, with D maybe TRBD2 (6 bases). Germline loops: CDR1 MNHEY, CDR2 SMNVEV (reference sequence). V lost 6 bases and J 5 bases, leaving 15 bases between the germline ends. This CDR3 region has 14 residues. The CDR3 region has the DNA TGTGCCAGCAGAGTTTCCTCCGGGGGAGATACGCAGTATTTT. It codes for CASRVSSGGDTQYF.

The rearrangement joins TRBV27 to TRBJ2-1, with 8 nucleotides matching TRBD2. This CDR3 is built from 15 residues. V was clipped by 10 bases and J by 1 base; unmatched bases: 9. Germline assignment: CDR1 MNHEY and CDR2 SMNVEV (reference sequence). The CDR3 DNA reads TGTGCCACCTTCCGGGTAGCGGGATCCTACAATGAGCAGTTCTTC. Its protein product is CATFRVAGSYNEQFF.

V and J are TRBV5-4 and TRBJ2-7; D may be TRBD1 (6 bases). The CDR3 totals 13 residues. Deletions cut 4 bases from V and 7 bases from J, with 15 bases between. The V gene's germline CDR1 is SGHNT and CDR2 YYREEE (reference sequence). The CDR3 loop reads CASSVRDTGEQYV. As DNA, the CDR3 is TGTGCCAGCAGCGTCCGGGACACGGGGGAGCAGTACGTC.

The chain is built from TRBV12-3 or TRBV12-4 and TRBJ1-1; the D is unclear. CDR3 size: 12 residues. V was shortened by 3 bases and J by 4 bases, with 6 bases between the two germline ends. CDR3 in amino acids: CASSLAGTEAFF. CDR3 in DNA: TGTGCCAGCAGTTTGGCAGGCACTGAAGCTTTCTTT.

Here the CDR3 reads CASSLTGGSTGELFF. Written as DNA, the CDR3 is TGCGCCAGCAGCTTGACAGGGGGCAGCACCGGGGAGCTGTTTTTT. The rearrangement joins TRBV5-1 to TRBJ2-2; the match to TRBD1 covers 9 bases. The CDR3 covers 15 residues. V lost 1 base and J lost 4; bases outside the gene matches: 2. CDR1 is SGHRS and CDR2 is YFSETQ in the germline V gene.

V is TRBV6-2 or TRBV6-3 and J is TRBJ1-2; weak D call: TRBD1 (6 bases). The CDR3 has 12 amino acids. V shed 5 bases and J shed 7 bases, with 11 bases lying between them. CDR1 MNHEY and CDR2 SVGEGT come from the germline V gene. CDR3 in amino acids: CASSQGRTGYTF. The CDR3 region has the DNA TGTGCCAGCAGTCAGGGGCGCACTGGCTACACCTTC.

The chain has TRBV11-3 and TRBJ2-1, with TRBD2 matching 11 bases. CDR3 length: 16 amino acids. The J segment lost 5 bases and the V segment lost 7 bases, leaving 10 bases of the junction unmatched. CDR1 and CDR2 from the germline V gene are SGHNT and YENEEA. The CDR3 here is CASTYGLAGGHNEQFF. In DNA, the CDR3 is TGTGCCAGCACCTACGGGCTAGCGGGAGGACACAATGAGCAGTTCTTC.

The V call is TRBV5-1, the J call TRBJ2-1; 12 nucleotides align to TRBD1. The ends lost 0 bases at V and 9 bases at J; junction bases unmatched: 4. The CDR3 has 15 amino acids. CDR1 and CDR2 (germline): SGHRS, YFSETQ. CDR3 nucleotides: TGCGCCAGCAGCTTGGCCGGGACAGGGGGCGGTGAGCAGTTCTTC. Translating it yields CASSLAGTGGGEQFF.

The rearrangement links TRBV6-5 to TRBJ2-1, with 9 bases aligning to TRBD1. The CDR3 is 14 amino acids. Germline values: CDR1 MNHEY, CDR2 SVGAGI. V was clipped by 10 bases and J by 10 bases; unmatched bases: 14. CDR3 DNA sequence: TGTGCCACACACCGGGACAGGGTGATCGTGGAGCAGTTCTTC. It yields the protein CATHRDRVIVEQFF.